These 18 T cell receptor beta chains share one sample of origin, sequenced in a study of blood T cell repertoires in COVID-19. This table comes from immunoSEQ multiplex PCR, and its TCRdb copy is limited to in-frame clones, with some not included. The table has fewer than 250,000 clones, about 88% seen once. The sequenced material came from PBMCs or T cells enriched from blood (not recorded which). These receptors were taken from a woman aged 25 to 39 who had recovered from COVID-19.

This CDR3 is CASSLVEGDEQFF. The CDR3 DNA reads TGTGCCAGCAGCTTGGTTGAGGGGGATGAGCAGTTCTTC. J is TRBJ2-1 and V is TRBV5-4, with D possibly being TRBD1 (6 bases). The CDR3 runs to 13 residues. V was trimmed by 0 bases and J by 8 bases, leaving 9 bases between them. Germline V gene data show CDR1 as SGHNT and CDR2 as YYREEE (reference sequence). Together with reference TRBV5-4 and TRBJ2-1, the CDR3 gives the full variable domain: ETGVTQSPTHLIKTRGQQVTLRCSSQSGHNTVSWYQQALGQGPQFIFQYYREEENGRGNFPPRFSGLQFPNYSSELNVNALELDDSALYLCASSLVEGDEQFFGPGTRLTVL.

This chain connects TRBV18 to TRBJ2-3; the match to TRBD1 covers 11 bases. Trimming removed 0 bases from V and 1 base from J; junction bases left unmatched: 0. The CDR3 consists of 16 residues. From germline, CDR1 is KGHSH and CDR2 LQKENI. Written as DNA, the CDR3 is TGTGCCAGCTCACCACCGGGACAGGGGGGCACAGATACGCAGTATTTT. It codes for CASSPPGQGGTDTQYF.

CDR3 sequence (DNA): TGTGCCAGCTCACGCGACGGGTCCTACGAGCAGTACTTC. This encodes CASSRDGSYEQYF. J is TRBJ2-7 and V is TRBV18; D is uncertain. The V end lost 4 bases, the J end lost 1 base, and 8 bases lay between the germline ends. The CDR3 consists of 13 residues. Germline V gene data show CDR1 as KGHSH and CDR2 as LQKENI.

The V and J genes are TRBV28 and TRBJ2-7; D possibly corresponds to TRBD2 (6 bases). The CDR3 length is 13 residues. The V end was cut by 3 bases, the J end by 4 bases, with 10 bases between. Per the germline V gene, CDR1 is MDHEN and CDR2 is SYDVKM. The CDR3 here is CASSLLAHYEQYF. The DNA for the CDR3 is TGTGCCAGCAGTTTGCTAGCGCATTACGAGCAGTACTTC.

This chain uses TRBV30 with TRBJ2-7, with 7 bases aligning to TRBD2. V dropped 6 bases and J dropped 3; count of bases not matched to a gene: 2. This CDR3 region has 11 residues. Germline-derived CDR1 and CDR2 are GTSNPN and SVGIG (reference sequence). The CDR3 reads CACRGVYEQYF. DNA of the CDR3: TGTGCCTGCCGGGGGGTCTACGAGCAGTACTTC.

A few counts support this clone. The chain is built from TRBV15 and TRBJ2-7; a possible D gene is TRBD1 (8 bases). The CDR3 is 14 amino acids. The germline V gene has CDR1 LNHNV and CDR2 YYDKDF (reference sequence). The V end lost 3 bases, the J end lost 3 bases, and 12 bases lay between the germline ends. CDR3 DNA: TGTGCCACCAGCAGCGGGGGGACAGGCTACGAGCAGTACGTC. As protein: CATSSGGTGYEQYV.

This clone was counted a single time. In nucleotides, the CDR3 is TGTGCCAGTAGTACCAGACAGGGGAACACTGAAGCTTTCTTT. This translates into CASSTRQGNTEAFF. The J gene is TRBJ1-1, the V gene TRBV19, with 7 bases identical to TRBD1. This CDR3 has 14 amino acids. V was pared by 4 bases and J by 1 base, with 3 bases of the junction left unmatched. Germline V CDR1 and CDR2: LNHDA, SQIVND (reference sequence). Filled out from reference TRBV19 and TRBJ1-1, the complete variable domain reads DGGITQSPKYLFRKEGQNVTLSCEQNLNHDAMYWYRQDPGQGLRLIYYSQIVNDFQKGDIAEGYSVSREKKESFPLTVTSAQKNPTAFYLCASSTRQGNTEAFFGQGTRLTVV.

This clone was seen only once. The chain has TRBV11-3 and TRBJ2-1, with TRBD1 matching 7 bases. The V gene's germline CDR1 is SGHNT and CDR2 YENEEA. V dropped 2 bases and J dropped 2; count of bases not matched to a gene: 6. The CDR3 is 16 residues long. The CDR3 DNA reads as TGTGCCAGCAGCTTATTGGGGGACAGCCCCTACAATGAGCAGTTCTTC. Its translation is CASSLLGDSPYNEQFF. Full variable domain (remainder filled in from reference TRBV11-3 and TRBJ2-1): EAGVVQSPRYKIIEKKQPVAFWCNPISGHNTLYWYLQNLGQGPELLIRYENEEAVDDSQLPKDRFSAERLKGVDSTLKIQPAELGDSAVYLCASSLLGDSPYNEQFFGPGTRLTVL.

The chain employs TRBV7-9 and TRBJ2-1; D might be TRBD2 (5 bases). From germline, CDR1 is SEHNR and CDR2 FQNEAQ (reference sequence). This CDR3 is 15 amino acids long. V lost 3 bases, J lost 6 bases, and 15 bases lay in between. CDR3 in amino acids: CASSLGQPGFNEQFF. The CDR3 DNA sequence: TGTGCCAGCAGCTTGGGTCAGCCGGGATTCAATGAGCAGTTCTTC.

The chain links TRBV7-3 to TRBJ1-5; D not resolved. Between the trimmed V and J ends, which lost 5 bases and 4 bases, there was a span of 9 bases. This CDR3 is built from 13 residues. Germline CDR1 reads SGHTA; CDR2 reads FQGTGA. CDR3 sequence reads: CASSPSRNQPQHF. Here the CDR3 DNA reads TGTGCCAGCAGCCCCTCCAGAAATCAGCCCCAGCATTTT.

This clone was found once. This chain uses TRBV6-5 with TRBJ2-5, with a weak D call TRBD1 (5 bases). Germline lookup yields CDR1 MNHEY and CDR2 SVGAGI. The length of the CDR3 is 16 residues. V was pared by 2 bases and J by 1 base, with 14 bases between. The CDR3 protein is CASSYIRQGPQETQYF. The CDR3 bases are TGTGCCAGCAGTTACATCCGGCAGGGTCCCCAAGAGACCCAGTACTTC.

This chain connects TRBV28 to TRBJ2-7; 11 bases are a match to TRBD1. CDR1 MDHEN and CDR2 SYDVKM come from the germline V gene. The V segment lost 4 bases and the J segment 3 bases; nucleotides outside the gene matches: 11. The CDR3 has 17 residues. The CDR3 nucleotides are TGTGCCAGCAGTTCCGGACAGGGGGCGGTCCCATACTACGAGCAGTACTTC. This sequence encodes CASSSGQGAVPYYEQYF.

The CDR3, as DNA: TGTGCCAGCAGTTTAAGGTCGATACAGGGTGAAGCTTTCTTT. Its translation is CASSLRSIQGEAFF. V and J are TRBV28 and TRBJ1-1; a possible D gene is TRBD1 (6 bases). In germline, CDR1 is MDHEN, CDR2 SYDVKM. V was pared by 2 bases and J by 7 bases, with 14 bases between. The CDR3 consists of 14 residues.

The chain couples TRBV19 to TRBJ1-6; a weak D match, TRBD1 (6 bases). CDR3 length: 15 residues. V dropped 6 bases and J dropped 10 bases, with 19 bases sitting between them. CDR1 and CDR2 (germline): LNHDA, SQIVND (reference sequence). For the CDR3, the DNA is TGTGCCAGTAGCACTGACGGGGGGCAGGACTCACCCCTCCACTTT. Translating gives CASSTDGGQDSPLHF.

The CDR3 spells CASSATGTGYRKQYF. For the CDR3, the DNA is TGCGCCAGCAGCGCGACCGGGACAGGGTATCGAAAGCAGTACTTC. The chain joins TRBV5-1 to TRBJ2-7; TRBD1 matches at 9 bases. CDR1 is SGHRS and CDR2 is YFSETQ in the germline V gene. The CDR3 is made up of 15 amino acids. V gave up 4 bases and J gave up 8 bases; unmatched junction bases: 13.

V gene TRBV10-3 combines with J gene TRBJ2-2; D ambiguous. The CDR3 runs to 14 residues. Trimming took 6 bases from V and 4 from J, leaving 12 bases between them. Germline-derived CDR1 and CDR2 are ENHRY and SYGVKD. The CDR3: CAISSLELTGELFF. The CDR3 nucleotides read TGTGCCATCAGCTCTTTAGAGCTCACCGGGGAGCTGTTTTTT.

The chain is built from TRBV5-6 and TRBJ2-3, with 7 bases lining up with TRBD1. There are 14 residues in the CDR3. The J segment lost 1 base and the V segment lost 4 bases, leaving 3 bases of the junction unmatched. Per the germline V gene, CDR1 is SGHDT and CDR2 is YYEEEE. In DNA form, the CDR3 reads TGTGCCAGCAGCCCTGGACAGGGCACAGATACGCAGTATTTT. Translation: CASSPGQGTDTQYF.

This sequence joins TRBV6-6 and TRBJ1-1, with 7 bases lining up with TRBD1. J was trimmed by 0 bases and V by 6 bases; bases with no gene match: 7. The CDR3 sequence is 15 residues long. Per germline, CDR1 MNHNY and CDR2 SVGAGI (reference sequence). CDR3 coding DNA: TGTGCCAGCAGACGGGACAGCAGAATGAACACTGAAGCTTTCTTT. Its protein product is CASRRDSRMNTEAFF.